A selection of T cell receptor beta chains follows, all from one sample in a study of shared clonotypes between healthy human individuals. The method was immunoSEQ multiplex PCR; TCRdb's version includes in-frame clones alone and lacks a portion of them. The profile covers about 590,000 clones, with less than 97% appearing a single time and over 0.09% taken by the ten largest. Sequencing was carried out using naive CD8+ T cells sorted from blood. The receptors come from a woman in her thirties in good health. Each CDR3 is given with its conserved first and last residue. A D gene is named only where the DNA matches it firmly. Clone size appears in some rows only: once, few, many, or a class for an expanded clone.

TGTGCCAGCAGCCCAACAGGGGCCGGTGGCTACACCTTC	CASSPTGAGGYTF	TRBV14	TRBD1	TRBJ1-2	-
TGTGCCAGCAGCGCTCAGGGGACCACCTACGAGCAGTACTTC	CASSAQGTTYEQYF	TRBV6-5	-	TRBJ2-7	-
TGTGCCAGCAGTCCCGGGACTAGCGGGAGGGTAAGGGACGAGCAGTACTTC	CASSPGTSGRVRDEQYF	TRBV28	TRBD2	TRBJ2-7	-
TGTGCCAGCAGTTTAGTCGGGGGGGATACGCAGTATTTT	CASSLVGGDTQYF	TRBV27	TRBD2	TRBJ2-3	-
TGTGCCAGCAGCCCGACACCTACATCGAAGACCAATGAGCAGTTCTTC	CASSPTPTSKTNEQFF	TRBV28	-	TRBJ2-1	once
TGTGCCAGCAGGTCCGGACAGGGGTACACTGAAGCTTTCTTT	CASRSGQGYTEAFF	TRBV6-5	TRBD1	TRBJ1-1	-
TGTGCCAGTAGTGAAGCGGGGGACATAGACTATTCCGGCACAGATACGCAGTATTTT	CASSEAGDIDYSGTDTQYF	TRBV19	TRBD2	TRBJ2-3	-
TGCGCCAGCAGCCAAGTGAAAGGAGCCACCTACGAGCAGTACTTC	CASSQVKGATYEQYF	TRBV4-1	-	TRBJ2-7	once
TGTGCCAGCAGCGTAGCCGTTGACGGTTCGGCGGGTAGCTCCTACGAGCAGTACTTC	CASSVAVDGSAGSSYEQYF	TRBV9	-	TRBJ2-7	once
TGTGCCAGCAGATCAGCGACAAATCGGCCCTATGGCTACACCTTC	CASRSATNRPYGYTF	TRBV28	-	TRBJ1-2	-
TGTGCCAGCAGTTTGGGGGGCCGCACTGAAGCTTTCTTT	CASSLGGRTEAFF	TRBV28	-	TRBJ1-1	-
TGTGCCAGCAGCGAACAGGGAAGCGAGCAGTACTTC	CASSEQGSEQYF	TRBV7-9	-	TRBJ2-7	-
TGTGCCAGTCTCAAGTGGAGGGAGTCTAGCACAGATACGCAGTATTTT	CASLKWRESSTDTQYF	TRBV13	-	TRBJ2-3	-
TGCGCCAGCAGCCCCAGAGAAAACACTTACGAGCAGTACTTC	CASSPRENTYEQYF	TRBV4-1	-	TRBJ2-7	-
TGTGCCAGCAGAGGGACAACAGCTAACTATGGCTACACCTTC	CASRGTTANYGYTF	TRBV7-9	-	TRBJ1-2	-
TGTGCCAGCAGCCCCAAGGGACAGGGAAACACCGGGGAGCTGTTTTTT	CASSPKGQGNTGELFF	TRBV5-4	TRBD1	TRBJ2-2	-
TGCGCCAGCAGTTACGACATAAATGAAAAACTGTTTTTT	CASSYDINEKLFF	TRBV5-1	-	TRBJ1-4	-
TGTGCCAGCAGTTCTGGGCGGGAGCTGTTTTTT	CASSSGRELFF	TRBV27	-	TRBJ2-2	-
TGTGCCAGCAGTCTAGTCGGGACAGGTGTCTACGAGCAGTACTTC	CASSLVGTGVYEQYF	TRBV7-8	TRBD1	TRBJ2-7	-
TGCGCCAGCAGCCTGGGACTAGCGGGAGACGAGCAGTACTTC	CASSLGLAGDEQYF	TRBV4-1	TRBD2	TRBJ2-7	-
TGTGCCAGCACCGAGGGGACAGGGGCTTTGGGGGCTTTCTTT	CASTEGTGALGAFF	TRBV25-1	TRBD1	TRBJ1-1	-
TGTGCCAGCACCACAGTCGGTTACGAGCAGTACTTC	CASTTVGYEQYF	TRBV28	-	TRBJ2-7	few
TGTGCCAGCAGCGAAACAGGGGGAGACGAGCAGTACTTC	CASSETGGDEQYF	TRBV9	TRBD1	TRBJ2-7	-
TGTGCCAGCAGCTGGGACGGGAGGTCTTACGAGCAGTACTTC	CASSWDGRSYEQYF	TRBV13	TRBD2	TRBJ2-7	-
TGTGCCATCAGTGAGCACGGGACTGAAGCTTTCTTT	CAISEHGTEAFF	TRBV10-3	-	TRBJ1-1	few
TGTGCCAGCAGCTTGACGAACACCATATATTTT	CASSLTNTIYF	TRBV13	-	TRBJ1-3	-
TGTGCCAGCAGCTATGGGTACAATGAGCAGTTCTTC	CASSYGYNEQFF	TRBV5-6	-	TRBJ2-1	-